A selection of T cell receptor beta chains follows, all from one sample in a study of blood T cell repertoires in COVID-19. TCRdb's copy holds only in-frame clones and misses some; the assay was immunoSEQ multiplex PCR. The sample carries about 280,000 clones, 75% to 90% recorded once. Sequenced sample: peripheral blood. Every receptor here comes from a woman in her thirties who had recovered from COVID-19. Both conserved end residues are part of each CDR3. Each record gives: V gene, clone size, J gene, D gene, CDR3 protein, CDR3 DNA. D genes are given only for firm matches. Part of the rows lack a size; the others show once, few, many or a class for expanded clones.

TRBV5-4,NA,TRBJ2-3,NA,CASNGRGTDTQYF,TGTGCCAGCAATGGGCGGGGCACAGATACGCAGTATTTT
TRBV27,NA,TRBJ1-5,TRBD1,CASSSRGQFKPQHF,TGTGCCAGCTCTAGCCGGGGACAGTTTAAGCCCCAGCATTTT
TRBV24-1,NA,TRBJ2-3,NA,CATSDTKTPKYTDTQYF,TGTGCCACCAGTGACACCAAGACTCCAAAATACACAGATACGCAGTATTTT
TRBV7-2,NA,TRBJ2-7,TRBD2,CASSSGTSGRFSYEQYF,TGTGCCAGCAGCTCTGGGACTAGCGGGAGGTTTTCCTACGAGCAGTACTTC
TRBV3-1/TRBV3-2,NA,TRBJ1-6,NA,CASSQASVNSPLHF,TGTGCCAGCAGCCAAGCCTCAGTGAATTCACCCCTCCACTTT
TRBV14,NA,TRBJ2-5,TRBD2,CASSQGLAGQETQYF,TGTGCCAGCAGCCAAGGTCTAGCGGGGCAAGAGACCCAGTACTTC
TRBV19,NA,TRBJ2-1,NA,CASSILGSSYNEQFF,TGTGCCAGTAGTATATTGGGGAGCTCCTACAATGAGCAGTTCTTC
TRBV11-2,NA,TRBJ1-5,NA,CASSSGRAGNQPQHF,TGTGCCAGCAGCTCGGGGAGAGCCGGCAATCAGCCCCAGCATTTT
TRBV29-1,NA,TRBJ1-1,NA,CSVEELREAFF,TGCAGCGTGGAGGAGCTACGTGAAGCTTTCTTT
TRBV6-2/TRBV6-3,NA,TRBJ2-1,TRBD2,CASSPGLAGDIDEQFF,TGTGCCAGCAGCCCTGGACTAGCGGGAGATATTGATGAGCAGTTCTTC
TRBV19,NA,TRBJ2-1,NA,CASSIGGGKFNEQFF,TGTGCCAGTAGTATAGGAGGGGGAAAGTTCAATGAGCAGTTCTTC
TRBV5-5,NA,TRBJ2-5,TRBD2,CASSLHGLAGARETQYF,TGTGCCAGCAGCTTACACGGACTAGCGGGAGCTCGGGAGACCCAGTACTTC
TRBV5-4,NA,TRBJ1-2,TRBD1,CASSSGQAYGYTF,TGTGCCAGCAGCTCGGGACAGGCCTATGGCTACACCTTC
TRBV5-6,NA,TRBJ2-1,TRBD2,CASSVGLADYNEQFF,TGTGCCAGCAGTGTGGGACTAGCGGATTACAATGAGCAGTTCTTC
TRBV24-1,NA,TRBJ2-1,TRBD1,CATSGDRTGDNEQFF,TGTGCCACCAGTGGGGATAGGACAGGGGACAATGAGCAGTTCTTC
TRBV4-3,NA,TRBJ1-1,TRBD1,CASSQGTGETEAFF,TGCGCCAGCAGCCAAGGGACAGGGGAAACTGAAGCTTTCTTT
TRBV5-4,NA,TRBJ2-1,NA,CASSLVPGNEQFF,TGTGCCAGCAGCTTGGTTCCAGGCAATGAGCAGTTCTTC
TRBV5-6,NA,TRBJ1-4,NA,CASSLEALQTEKLFF,TGTGCCAGCAGCTTGGAGGCCTTACAGACTGAAAAACTGTTTTTT
TRBV5-6,NA,TRBJ1-5,TRBD1,CASSLGTGNQPQHF,TGTGCCAGCAGCTTGGGGACAGGGAATCAGCCCCAGCATTTT
TRBV2,NA,TRBJ1-1,NA,CASSETSRSEAFF,TGTGCCAGCAGCGAAACATCGAGGTCTGAAGCTTTCTTT
TRBV5-6,NA,TRBJ2-3,TRBD1,CASSLAFRGTGLSDTQYF,TGTGCCAGCAGCTTGGCCTTTAGGGGGACAGGGCTTTCAGATACGCAGTATTTT
TRBV2,NA,TRBJ2-1,TRBD2,CASSEVGGYYNEQFF,TGTGCCAGCAGTGAAGTGGGGGGGTACTACAATGAGCAGTTCTTC
TRBV5-6,NA,TRBJ2-2,TRBD1,CASSLLTGGELFF,TGTGCCAGCAGCTTATTAACAGGGGGAGAGCTGTTTTTT
TRBV29-1,once,TRBJ1-1,NA,CSCGNGRVQGSEAFF,TGCAGCTGCGGAAACGGCAGGGTTCAGGGGAGTGAAGCTTTCTTT
TRBV15,NA,TRBJ2-2,TRBD2,CATSMVKAGVELFF,TGTGCCACCAGCATGGTCAAAGCGGGAGTCGAGCTGTTTTTT
TRBV6-5,NA,TRBJ1-2,TRBD1,CASRRDRVHGYTF,TGTGCCAGCAGAAGGGACAGGGTCCATGGCTACACCTTC
TRBV4-1,NA,TRBJ2-7,NA,CASSVGPGYEQYF,TGCGCCAGCAGCGTCGGCCCAGGCTACGAGCAGTACTTC
TRBV30,NA,TRBJ1-2,NA,CAWNGMKDGYTF,TGTGCCTGGAACGGGATGAAGGATGGCTACACCTTC
TRBV12-3/TRBV12-4,NA,TRBJ2-7,NA,CASSGGVTYEQYF,TGTGCCAGCAGTGGAGGGGTAACCTACGAGCAGTACTTC
TRBV6-1,NA,TRBJ1-2,NA,CASSEARRGGYGYTF,TGTGCCAGCAGTGAAGCCCGTCGGGGGGGCTATGGCTACACCTTC
TRBV28,NA,TRBJ1-5,NA,CASSFTGGWQPQHF,TGTGCCAGCAGTTTTACGGGGGGCTGGCAGCCCCAGCATTTT
TRBV27,NA,TRBJ1-2,NA,CASRSAGWNGYTF,TGTGCCAGCCGATCGGCAGGGTGGAATGGCTACACCTTC
TRBV19,NA,TRBJ1-1,TRBD1,CASSLTGTTEAFF,TGTGCCAGTAGTCTGACAGGGACCACTGAAGCTTTCTTT
TRBV21-1,NA,TRBJ1-1,NA,CASSPFPDRRELNTEAFF,TGTGCCAGCAGCCCCTTCCCGGACAGGAGGGAGTTAAACACTGAAGCTTTCTTT
TRBV6-5,NA,TRBJ2-2,NA,CASSYRGTTGELFF,TGTGCCAGCAGTTACCGGGGGACCACCGGGGAGCTGTTTTTT
TRBV18,once,TRBJ1-2,NA,CASSGGTNWYGYTF,TGTGCCAGCTCAGGCGGGACGAATTGGTATGGCTACACCTTC
TRBV7-9,NA,TRBJ2-6,NA,CASSLSSAGANVLTF,TGTGCCAGCAGCTTAAGTTCAGCTGGGGCCAACGTCCTGACTTTC
TRBV21-1,NA,TRBJ1-3,NA,CASSPRPPGRNTIYF,TGTGCCAGCAGCCCACGCCCTCCAGGGAGAAACACCATATATTTT
TRBV11-2,once,TRBJ2-1,NA,CASSTRGMSSYNEQFF,TGTGCCAGCAGCACTAGAGGCATGAGCTCCTACAATGAGCAGTTCTTC
TRBV28,NA,TRBJ2-1,NA,CASSFPRTQLQFF,TGTGCCAGCAGTTTCCCCAGGACTCAGCTCCAGTTCTTC
TRBV7-9,NA,TRBJ2-1,TRBD2,CASSLEREYLNEQFF,TGTGCCAGCAGCTTAGAGCGGGAGTACCTAAATGAGCAGTTCTTC
TRBV28,once,TRBJ1-4,TRBD1,CASRKDRGDEKLFF,TGTGCCAGCAGAAAGGACAGGGGGGATGAAAAACTGTTTTTT